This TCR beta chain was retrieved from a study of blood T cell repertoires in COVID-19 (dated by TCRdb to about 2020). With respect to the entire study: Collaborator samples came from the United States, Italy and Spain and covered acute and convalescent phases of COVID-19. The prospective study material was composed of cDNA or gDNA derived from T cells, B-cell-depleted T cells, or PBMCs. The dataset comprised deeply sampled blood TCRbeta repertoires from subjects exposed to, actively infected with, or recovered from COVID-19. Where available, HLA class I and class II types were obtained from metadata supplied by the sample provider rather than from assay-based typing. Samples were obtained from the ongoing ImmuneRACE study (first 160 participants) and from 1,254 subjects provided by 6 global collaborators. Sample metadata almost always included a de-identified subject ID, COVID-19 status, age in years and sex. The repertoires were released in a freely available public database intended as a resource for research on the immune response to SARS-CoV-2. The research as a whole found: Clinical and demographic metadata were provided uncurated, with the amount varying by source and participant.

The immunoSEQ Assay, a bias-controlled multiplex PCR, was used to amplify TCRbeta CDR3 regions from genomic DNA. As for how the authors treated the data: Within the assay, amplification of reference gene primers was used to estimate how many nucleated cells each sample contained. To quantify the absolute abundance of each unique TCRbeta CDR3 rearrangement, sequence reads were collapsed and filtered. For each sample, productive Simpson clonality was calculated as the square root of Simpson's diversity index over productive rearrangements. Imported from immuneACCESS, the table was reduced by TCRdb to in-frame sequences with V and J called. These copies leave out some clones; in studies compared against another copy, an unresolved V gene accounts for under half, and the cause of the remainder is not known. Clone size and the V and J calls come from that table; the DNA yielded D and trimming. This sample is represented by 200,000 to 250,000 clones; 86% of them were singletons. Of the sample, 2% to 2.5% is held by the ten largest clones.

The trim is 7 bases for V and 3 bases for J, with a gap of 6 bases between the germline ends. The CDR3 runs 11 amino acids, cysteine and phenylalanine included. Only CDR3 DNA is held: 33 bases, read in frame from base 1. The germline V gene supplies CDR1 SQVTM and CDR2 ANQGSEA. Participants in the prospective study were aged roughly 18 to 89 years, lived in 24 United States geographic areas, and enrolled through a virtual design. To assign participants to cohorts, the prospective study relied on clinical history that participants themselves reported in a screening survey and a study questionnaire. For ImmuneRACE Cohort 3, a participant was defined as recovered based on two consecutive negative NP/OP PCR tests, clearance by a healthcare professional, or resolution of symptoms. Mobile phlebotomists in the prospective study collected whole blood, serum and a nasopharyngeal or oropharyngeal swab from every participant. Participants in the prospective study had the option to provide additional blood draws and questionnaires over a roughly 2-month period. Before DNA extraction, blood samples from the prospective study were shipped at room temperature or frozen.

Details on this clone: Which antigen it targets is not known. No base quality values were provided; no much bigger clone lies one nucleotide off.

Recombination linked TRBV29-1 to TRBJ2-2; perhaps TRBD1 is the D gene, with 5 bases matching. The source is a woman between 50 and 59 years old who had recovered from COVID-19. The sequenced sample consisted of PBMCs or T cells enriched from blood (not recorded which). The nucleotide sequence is TGCAGCGCCAGGGACACCGGGGAGCTGTTTTTT. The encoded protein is CSARDTGELFF.